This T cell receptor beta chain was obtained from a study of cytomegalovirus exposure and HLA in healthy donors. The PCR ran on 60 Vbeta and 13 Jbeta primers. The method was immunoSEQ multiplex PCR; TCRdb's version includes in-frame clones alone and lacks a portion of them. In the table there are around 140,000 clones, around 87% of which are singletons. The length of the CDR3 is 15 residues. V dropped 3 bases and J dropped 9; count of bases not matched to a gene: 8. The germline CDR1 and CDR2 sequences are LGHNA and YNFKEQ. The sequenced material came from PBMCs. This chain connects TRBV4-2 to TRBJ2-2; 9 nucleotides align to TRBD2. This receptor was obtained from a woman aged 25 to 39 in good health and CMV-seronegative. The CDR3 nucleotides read TGTGCCAGCAGCCAGGATAGCGGGAGTAGGAGGGAGCTGTTTTTT. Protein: CASSQDSGSRRELFF.